One and the same sample provided the 22 T cell receptor beta chains below, sequenced in a study of identical twins. Via MiXCR, TCRdb re-called the 5' RACE reads, giving one row per CDR3 protein. This sample has some 730,000 distinct CDR3 sequences; 18% occur once, and the top ten carry around 13%. The same specimen was also included in a second study, on T cells expressing NK-cell markers.

The sequenced sample consisted of PBMCs. The receptors here all came from a woman aged 18-29 years in good health.

The CDR3, as DNA: TGCGCCAGCCACCGCGACAGTTCAGGAAACACCATATATTTT. This sequence encodes CASHRDSSGNTIYF. This chain links TRBV10-1 with TRBJ1-3; D is perhaps TRBD1 (5 bases). V was cut by 8 bases and J by 4 bases, with 15 bases left in between. The CDR3 length is 14 residues. Germline V gives CDR1 WNHNN, CDR2 SYGVQD (reference sequence).

About this clonotype itself: It is likely a read error, because the conserved phenylalanine at the end of the CDR3 is missing. It is unclear where the CDR3 begins or ends on the DNA, so no DNA is shown, and the CDR3 is as TCRdb lists it. The rearrangement links TRBV12-3 or TRBV12-4 to TRBJ1-2. Including both end residues, the CDR3 is 11 amino acids long. CDR3 protein: CASSGHAQVIV.

This chain connects TRBV6-4 to TRBJ2-3; 9 positions match TRBD1. CDR3 size: 15 residues. V shed 3 bases, J shed 3 bases, and the junction held 4 bases outside the gene matches. In germline, CDR1 is MRHNA, CDR2 SNTAGT. The CDR3 bases are TGTGCCAGCAGTGAGGGACAGGGTGAAACAGATACGCAGTATTTT. Encoded protein: CASSEGQGETDTQYF.

This clonotype has only one observation. This chain links TRBV5-1 with TRBJ2-6; D remains unclear. The CDR3 loop spans 13 amino acids. Germline CDR1 and CDR2: SGHRS and YFSETQ. The V and J ends lost 5 bases and 2 bases respectively, with 5 bases between them. The CDR3 sequence: CASRDAGANVLTF. CDR3 bases: TGCGCCAGCAGGGATGCTGGGGCCAACGTCCTGACTTTC. Based on the CDR3 plus reference TRBV5-1 and TRBJ2-6, the full variable domain is KAGVTQTPRYLIKTRGQQVTLSCSPISGHRSVSWYQQTPGQGLQFLFEYFSETQRNKGNFPGRFSGRQFSNSRSEMNVSTLELGDSALYLCASRDAGANVLTFGAGSRLTVL.

The chain employs TRBV12-3 or TRBV12-4 and TRBJ1-5, with 9 positions matching TRBD1. The CDR3 extends over 15 amino acids. With 2 bases clipped from V and 7 bases from J, the junction kept 6 bases outside the gene matches. CDR3 amino acids: CASSLQTGGGQPQHF. DNA of the CDR3: TGTGCCAGCAGTTTACAAACAGGGGGCGGACAGCCCCAGCATTTT.

The sample holds a few counts of this clonotype. The chain carries TRBV7-2 and TRBJ2-7; tentatively, D is TRBD1 or TRBD2 (5 bases each). Germline loops: CDR1 SGHTA, CDR2 FQGNSA. The CDR3 runs to 15 residues. V was shortened by 2 bases and J by 3 bases, with 14 bases between the two germline ends. The CDR3 sequence is CASSLYGTDNYEQYF. The CDR3, as DNA: TGTGCCAGCAGCTTATACGGGACGGATAACTACGAGCAGTACTTC.

This clonotype turned up a few times. The genes are TRBV6-2 or TRBV6-3 and TRBJ2-7; D remains unclear. Trimming left V 0 bases short and J 3 bases short, with 3 bases between. The CDR3 spans 12 residues. Per the germline V gene, CDR1 is MNHEY and CDR2 is SVGEGT. The CDR3 DNA sequence: TGTGCCAGCAGTTACTCTCTCTACGAGCAGTACTTC. It is translated as CASSYSLYEQYF.

The rearrangement joins TRBV20-1 to TRBJ1-1, with 7 nucleotides matching TRBD1. The CDR3 has 13 residues. Trimming took 1 base from V and 4 from J; bases not matched to a gene: 3. Germline loops: CDR1 DFQATT, CDR2 SNEGSKA (reference sequence). The DNA for the CDR3 is TGCAGTGCTAGAGGTACAGGGGCCACTGAAGCTTTCTTT. Protein: CSARGTGATEAFF.

This chain joins TRBV5-6 and TRBJ2-1; 8 bases line up with TRBD2. Unmatched junction bases numbered 15, after V lost 4 bases and J lost 6 bases. CDR1 is SGHDT and CDR2 is YYEEEE in the germline V gene. There are 17 residues in the CDR3. The CDR3 loop is CASSGWGPGLVSNEQFF. In DNA form, the CDR3 reads TGTGCCAGCAGCGGGTGGGGACCGGGACTAGTGAGCAATGAGCAGTTCTTC.

This clonotype appeared a few times. The CDR3 region is CASSSSPRQGARTGELFF. The CDR3 DNA reads as TGCGCCAGCAGCTCTTCCCCCCGACAGGGGGCGAGGACCGGGGAGCTGTTTTTT. This chain links TRBV5-1 with TRBJ2-2; TRBD1 aligns across 10 bases. The CDR3 has 18 amino acids. Germline CDR1 SGHRS, CDR2 YFSETQ. J lost 5 bases, V lost 3 bases, and 13 bases had no gene match.

CDR3 sequence (DNA): TGTGCCAGCAGCTTGGGAGGACAGGCTTCTAACTATGGCTACACCTTC. Amino acid sequence: CASSLGGQASNYGYTF. This rearrangement joins TRBV7-2 to TRBJ1-2, with 7 bases fitting TRBD1. Trimming cost V 3 bases and J 0 bases; bases outside gene matches: 7. This CDR3 spans 16 amino acids. Germline lookup yields CDR1 SGHTA and CDR2 FQGNSA.

This rearrangement joins TRBV4-3 to TRBJ2-1; 7 bases map to TRBD2. This CDR3 spans 17 amino acids. CDR1 is LGHNA, CDR2 YSLEER, per germline. Trimming removed 4 bases from V and 8 bases from J; junction bases left unmatched: 17. The CDR3 sequence is CASSPQRLPSGEHEQFF. The CDR3 DNA reads TGCGCCAGCAGCCCCCAAAGACTCCCTAGCGGCGAACATGAGCAGTTCTTC.

The chain uses TRBV5-1 and TRBJ1-2; a possible D gene is TRBD1 (5 bases). Trimming removed 0 bases from V and 4 bases from J, with 16 bases in between. The germline CDR1 and CDR2 sequences are SGHRS and YFSETQ. This CDR3 has 16 amino acids. DNA of the CDR3: TGCGCCAGCAGCTTGGGCTTGGCGCAGGGCGGCTATGGCTACACCTTC. This encodes CASSLGLAQGGYGYTF.

The chain is built from TRBV7-2 and TRBJ2-7, with a weak D call TRBD2 (7 bases). The V end lost 4 bases, the J end lost 9 bases, and 10 bases lay between the germline ends. Germline CDR1 and CDR2: SGHTA and FQGNSA. This CDR3 is 11 amino acids long. The CDR3 DNA sequence: TGTGCCAGCAGCTGGGGGGGCCGGCAGTACTTC. It specifies CASSWGGRQYF.

This clonotype was observed a handful of times. The chain links TRBV7-9 to TRBJ2-1, with TRBD2 matching over 7 bases. Germline loops: CDR1 SEHNR, CDR2 FQNEAQ (reference sequence). The junction had 9 bases not matched to a gene; V was cut back by 8 bases and J by 2 bases. The CDR3 has 15 amino acids. CDR3 nucleotide sequence: TGTGCCAGCCGCGCCGGGACTACTACCTACAATGAGCAGTTCTTC. Translated, it gives CASRAGTTTYNEQFF.

This chain connects TRBV7-2 to TRBJ2-3; the match to TRBD2 covers 15 bases. Unmatched junction bases numbered 3, after V lost 4 bases and J lost 4 bases. The CDR3 length is 16 residues. Germline assignment: CDR1 SGHTA and CDR2 FQGNSA. CDR3 amino acids: CASSSRTSGGADTQYF. The CDR3 coding sequence is TGTGCCAGCAGCTCCCGGACTAGCGGGGGGGCAGATACGCAGTATTTT.

Only one count was recorded for this clonotype. The chain employs TRBV12-3 or TRBV12-4 and TRBJ2-7; unclear D gene. V lost 3 bases to trimming and J lost 3 bases, with 6 bases between them. CDR3 length: 12 residues. This CDR3 is CASSFVIYEQYF. CDR3 nucleotide sequence: TGTGCCAGCAGTTTCGTCATCTACGAGCAGTACTTC.

Many counts were recorded for this clonotype. The chain carries TRBV12-3 or TRBV12-4 and TRBJ2-2; no clear D gene. This CDR3 comprises 16 residues. Trimming removed 2 bases from V and 0 bases from J, with 10 bases in between. In nucleotides, the CDR3 is TGTGCCAGCAGTTTACTTGTAGGGACGAACACCGGGGAGCTGTTTTTT. It is translated as CASSLLVGTNTGELFF.

The chain recombines TRBV6-5 with TRBJ2-3; D uncertain. V was cut by 2 bases and J by 4 bases, with 10 bases left in between. CDR1 and CDR2 from the germline V gene are MNHEY and SVGAGI. The CDR3 loop spans 14 amino acids. CDR3 nucleotide sequence: TGTGCCAGCAGTTACCTGTCGAATTCAGATACGCAGTATTTT. As protein: CASSYLSNSDTQYF.

The gene calls are TRBV5-5 and TRBJ2-7; D is possibly TRBD1 or TRBD2 (7 bases each). Trimming stripped 4 bases from V and 3 bases from J, with 20 bases between. Germline assignment: CDR1 SGHKS and CDR2 YYEKEE (reference sequence). The CDR3 loop spans 16 amino acids. The CDR3 sequence: CASSMKGTAGSYEQYF. CDR3 DNA sequence: TGTGCCAGCAGCATGAAGGGGACAGCGGGGAGCTACGAGCAGTACTTC.

V and J are TRBV12-5 and TRBJ1-1; no definite D call. Trimming took 7 bases from V and 1 from J, leaving 10 bases between them. The germline CDR1 and CDR2 sequences are LGHNT and FRNRAP. CDR3 length: 13 amino acids. The CDR3 DNA reads as TGTGCTAGTGCAATCTCGTCGAACACTGAAGCTTTCTTT. Residues: CASAISSNTEAFF.

This clonotype was seen only a few times. The V call is TRBV25-1, the J call TRBJ1-4; D perhaps matches TRBD1 (5 bases). The germline gives CDR1 MGHDK, CDR2 SYGVNS. The CDR3 contains 16 residues. V was cut by 1 base and J by 8 bases, with 17 bases left in between. CDR3 in amino acids: CASSEWGRDGREKLFF. The CDR3 region has the DNA TGTGCCAGCAGTGAATGGGGGAGGGACGGAAGAGAAAAACTGTTTTTT.